This entry describes one T cell receptor (beta chain). The antigen remains unidentified. This specimen comes from a study of chemoradiotherapy in HPV16-positive cancers. Looking at the study overall: Candidate HPV-specific T-cell clones and common TCR motifs came from functional assays in a couple of HPV16-positive patients.

The study, taken as a whole, reports: During treatment, candidate HPV-specific clones and E7-related motifs expanded in tumor.

The CDR3 is made up of 13 amino acids. From germline, CDR1 is MDHEN and CDR2 SYDVKM. The J segment lost 4 bases and the V segment lost 6 bases, leaving 5 bases of the junction unmatched. Sequencing used immunoSEQ multiplex PCR; TCRdb keeps in-frame clones, though not all of them. In the table there are some 21,000 clones, about 87% of which are singletons. This chain links TRBV28 with TRBJ1-2; 7 bases are a match to TRBD1. This receptor was obtained from a human donor with HPV-associated anogenital cancer. This material consisted of blood, taken from a patient who underwent chemoradiotherapy. CDR3 coding DNA: TGTGCCAGCAGATCAGGGGGTGGCTATGGCTACACCTTC. Translated, it gives CASRSGGGYGYTF.